This is a list of T cell receptor beta chains from one sample in a study of CD8 T cells in Susac syndrome. TCRdb re-derived calls from the immunoSEQ multiplex PCR reads in MiXCR, one entry per CDR3 protein. The table lists a few hundred thousand distinct CDR3 sequences, 92% of them singletons, with roughly 0.15% in the top ten. Sequenced: CD8+ T cells from PBMCs. The receptor source for this set is a human donor with multiple sclerosis. Both conserved end residues are part of each CDR3. D genes are given only for firm matches. Size is omitted from some rows. Given values are once, few, many or a class for expanded clones.

NA,TRBV28,NA,TRBJ2-1,TGTGCCAGCAGTCCGGGTTACCGGCAGTTCTTC,CASSPGYRQFF
NA,TRBV5-1,NA,TRBJ1-1,TGCGCCAGCAGCTTGCAGGGGTGGAACACTGAAGCTTTCTTT,CASSLQGWNTEAFF
NA,TRBV12-3/TRBV12-4,NA,TRBJ1-4,TGTGCCAGCAGTGATAGACAGCCGGCAACTAATGAAAAACTGTTTTTT,CASSDRQPATNEKLFF
NA,TRBV7-9,NA,TRBJ1-6,TGTGCCAGCAGCTTAGCGAACGGCGGTTCACCCCTCCACTTT,CASSLANGGSPLHF
NA,TRBV7-9,NA,TRBJ2-4,TGTGCCAGCAGCTTAGGGGACTCTATGTACTTC,CASSLGDSMYF
NA,TRBV4-1,TRBD2,TRBJ2-5,TGCGCCAGCAGCCAAGTGGGGGGGCAAGAGACCCAGTACTTC,CASSQVGGQETQYF
NA,TRBV20-1,NA,TRBJ2-2,TGCAGTGCTAGAGATACGGAGCGGACGAACACCGGGGAGCTGTTTTTT,CSARDTERTNTGELFF
NA,TRBV6-5,TRBD1,TRBJ1-2,TGTGCCAGCAGTTTGGACAGGGGGCGTTATGGCTACACCTTC,CASSLDRGRYGYTF
NA,TRBV30,NA,TRBJ2-3,TGTGCCTGGCTCTCGCGCCCCTTGGGAGATACGCAGTATTTT,CAWLSRPLGDTQYF
once,TRBV4-3,TRBD1,TRBJ2-2,TGCGCCAGCAGCCGACGATTGGGACAGGATGACGGGGAGCTGTTTTTT,CASSRRLGQDDGELFF
NA,TRBV7-9,NA,TRBJ2-1,TGTGCCAGCAAGCCCCCGCTCACAGAGCAGTTCTTC,CASKPPLTEQFF
NA,TRBV15,TRBD2,TRBJ2-2,TGTGCCACCAGCCCACCTAGCGGGGGCGGGGAGCTGTTTTTT,CATSPPSGGGELFF
NA,TRBV10-2,NA,TRBJ1-1,TGCGCCAGCAGGGGGACGGGGTCTGAAGCTTTCTTT,CASRGTGSEAFF
NA,TRBV5-4,NA,TRBJ2-7,TGTGCCAGCAGCTTCGCACAGGGATGGTCCTACGAGCAGTACTTC,CASSFAQGWSYEQYF
NA,TRBV12-3/TRBV12-4,TRBD1,TRBJ1-1,TGTGCCAGCAGTCCGCCGACAGGGAGCACTGAAGCTTTCTTT,CASSPPTGSTEAFF
NA,TRBV25-1,NA,TRBJ1-1,TGTGCCAGCACTCCACCGCCCCCGAACTGGACTGAAGCTTTCTTT,CASTPPPPNWTEAFF
NA,TRBV5-6,NA,TRBJ2-7,TGTGCCAGCAGCCCCCAGGGCCGGTTCACCGAGCAGTACTTC,CASSPQGRFTEQYF
NA,TRBV24-1,NA,TRBJ2-5,TGTGCCACCAGTGATGAGCCCAAGGGAGAGACCCAGTACTTC,CATSDEPKGETQYF
NA,TRBV6-1,NA,TRBJ2-7,TGTGCCAGCAGTACCCCCGGGGCTACCACCTACGAGCAGTACTTC,CASSTPGATTYEQYF
NA,TRBV12-5,NA,TRBJ2-6,TGTGCTAGTGGTTTGCCCGACGAGAGGGTCTCTGGGGCCAACGTCCTGACTTTC,CASGLPDERVSGANVLTF
NA,TRBV12-3/TRBV12-4,NA,TRBJ1-1,TGTGCCAGCACGGCATTGAACACTGAAGCTTTCTTT,CASTALNTEAFF
NA,TRBV6-5,TRBD2,TRBJ2-7,TGTGCCAGCAGGCAAAACCTAGCGGGTTCCTACGAGCAGTACTTC,CASRQNLAGSYEQYF
NA,TRBV3-1,TRBD2,TRBJ2-1,TGTGCCAGCAGCCCCCAGCGGGGGGGCTACAATGAGCAGTTCTTC,CASSPQRGGYNEQFF
NA,TRBV12-3/TRBV12-4,NA,TRBJ1-2,TGTGCCAGCAGTCCCAGGTACAACATCCTCTATGGCTACACCTTC,CASSPRYNILYGYTF
NA,TRBV13,TRBD2,TRBJ2-7,TGTGCCAGCAGCTTAACCGGGACTAGCGAAGACGAGCAGTACTTC,CASSLTGTSEDEQYF
NA,TRBV28,NA,TRBJ2-1,TGTGCCAGCAGTTTCGCAGGCGGTAGCTCCTACAATGAGCAGTTCTTC,CASSFAGGSSYNEQFF
NA,TRBV7-9,TRBD1,TRBJ1-2,TGTGCCAGCAGCCCCGGGACAGTCAGCTATGGCTACACCTTC,CASSPGTVSYGYTF
NA,TRBV2,NA,TRBJ2-1,TGTGCCAGCAGTGGGGGACCCCGAAGTGAGCAGTTCTTC,CASSGGPRSEQFF
NA,TRBV12-3/TRBV12-4,NA,TRBJ2-1,TGTGCCAGCAGTTTCGGGGGCGGTGTGAATTACAATGAGCAGTTCTTC,CASSFGGGVNYNEQFF
few,TRBV24-1,NA,TRBJ2-1,TGTGCCACCAGTGACCGGGACAATGAGCAGTTCTTC,CATSDRDNEQFF
NA,TRBV30,NA,TRBJ1-5,TGTGCCTGGAGGCAGGGGAGTACTGAACAGCCCCAGCATTTT,CAWRQGSTEQPQHF
once,TRBV6-2/TRBV6-3,NA,TRBJ1-6,TGTGCCAGCAGTTACTCGGACAACTACAACTCACCCCTCCACTTT,CASSYSDNYNSPLHF
NA,TRBV7-9,NA,TRBJ2-3,TGTGCCAGCAGCCCCGGGACACATAGCACAGATACGCAGTATTTT,CASSPGTHSTDTQYF
NA,TRBV30,NA,TRBJ2-1,TGTGCCTGGAGTTGGGGGGGGGCTTGGGGCAATGAGCAGTTCTTC,CAWSWGGAWGNEQFF
NA,TRBV9,NA,TRBJ2-5,TGTGCCAGCAGCGTAGGGGGGGAACAAGAGACCCAGTACTTC,CASSVGGEQETQYF